This T cell receptor (beta chain) was retrieved from a study of T cell responses to AZD1222 COVID-19 vaccine. The length of the CDR3 is 14 residues. V trimming: 6 bases; J trimming: 1 base; junction bases outside the gene matches: 2. Germline V lookup: CDR1 MNHEY, CDR2 SMNVEV (reference sequence). This clone ranks as medium-sized. The repertoire was sequenced with immunoSEQ multiplex PCR; TCRdb's copy has only in-frame clones and lacks some. The table includes some 97,000 clones, roughly 89% detected once. The V and J genes are TRBV27 and TRBJ2-7; 11 nucleotides agree with TRBD2. Sample: peripheral blood, taken on day 0 of AZD1222 vaccination. The origin of this receptor is an adult in good health. The CDR3 region has the DNA TGTGCCAGCAGCCCTAGCGGGGGGTCCTACGAGCAGTACTTC. Amino acid sequence: CASSPSGGSYEQYF.